A selection of T cell receptor beta chains follows, all from one sample in a study of T cells in Graves' hyperthyroidism and ophthalmopathy. TCRdb reanalysed the multiplex PCR reads using MiXCR and keeps one entry per CDR3 protein. This table holds about 590,000 distinct CDR3 sequences, around 16% found once. Sequenced material: blood. These receptors came from a woman between 25 and 40 years old with Graves' hyperthyroidism. Both conserved end residues are part of each CDR3. D genes are given only for firm matches. The size field is filled for only some rows; it gives once, few, many or a size class.

v_call	j_call	clone_size	d_call	cdr3_length	cdr3_aa	cdr3_nt
TRBV6-2/TRBV6-3	TRBJ2-7	once	TRBD2	13	CASSREADYEQYF	TGTGCCAGCAGTCGGGAGGCCGACTACGAGCAGTACTTC
TRBV3-1	TRBJ2-2	many	TRBD2	16	CASSQSLAANTGELFF	TGTGCCAGCAGCCAAAGTCTAGCGGCGAACACCGGGGAGCTGTTTTTT
TRBV7-3	TRBJ2-3	many	TRBD2	14	CASSPTSVTDTQYF	TGTGCCAGCAGCCCGACTAGCGTCACAGATACGCAGTATTTT
TRBV2	TRBJ2-2	many	TRBD2	17	CASSEALAAGATGELFF	TGTGCCAGCAGTGAAGCGCTGGCAGCGGGAGCAACCGGGGAGCTGTTTTTT
TRBV2	TRBJ1-5	many	NA	13	CASSVNRNQPQHF	TGTGCCAGCAGTGTCAATAGGAATCAGCCCCAGCATTTT
TRBV6-1	TRBJ1-3	many	NA	12	CASSRGSGTIYF	TGTGCCAGCAGTCGGGGTTCAGGCACCATATATTTT
TRBV5-8	TRBJ2-7	few	TRBD1	15	CASSLDGQGFYEQYF	TGTGCCAGCAGCTTGGATGGACAGGGGTTCTACGAGCAGTACTTC
TRBV6-1	TRBJ1-4	few	NA	14	CASSGGWRNEKLFF	TGTGCCAGCAGTGGAGGGTGGCGTAATGAAAAACTGTTTTTT
TRBV29-1	TRBJ2-3	many	TRBD1	15	CSAGQGAFRPDTQYF	TGCAGCGCCGGACAGGGCGCTTTTCGTCCAGATACGCAGTATTTT
TRBV20-1	TRBJ2-1	many	TRBD1	15	CSANDRGRDFDEQFF	TGCAGTGCTAACGACAGGGGGCGCGATTTCGATGAGCAGTTCTTC
TRBV5-1	TRBJ1-2	NA	TRBD1	15	CASSLVGGVGYGYTF	TGCGCCAGCAGCTTGGTAGGGGGCGTCGGCTATGGCTACACCTTC
TRBV6-2/TRBV6-3	TRBJ1-1	few	NA	12	CASRYSNTEAFF	TGTGCCAGCAGGTACTCGAACACTGAAGCTTTCTTT
TRBV6-5	TRBJ2-4	NA	NA	16	CASSYSFDTISDIQYF	TGTGCCAGCAGTTACTCGTTTGATACTATCTCGGACATTCAGTACTTC
TRBV20-1	TRBJ2-1	many	NA	14	CSASPKLAVYEQFF	TGCAGTGCTAGCCCCAAACTAGCAGTCTATGAGCAGTTCTTC
TRBV28	TRBJ2-5	few	TRBD2	17	CASSFRSSGSIQETQYF	TGTGCCAGCAGTTTTCGTTCTAGCGGGAGTATCCAAGAGACCCAGTACTTC
TRBV14	TRBJ2-1	few	TRBD1	16	CASSQWTGLTSNEQFF	TGTGCCAGCAGCCAGTGGACAGGGCTTACTAGTAATGAGCAGTTCTTC
TRBV6-1	TRBJ2-3	few	TRBD2	16	CASSPRASGRTDTQYF	TGTGCCAGCAGTCCTCGGGCTAGCGGCCGCACAGATACGCAGTATTTT
TRBV2	TRBJ2-7	NA	TRBD2	15	CASSKGLADTYEQYF	TGTGCCAGCAGTAAGGGACTAGCGGATACCTACGAGCAGTACTTC
TRBV20-1	TRBJ2-3	many	NA	13	CSARARYADTQYF	TGCAGTGCTAGAGCTAGATATGCAGATACGCAGTATTTT
TRBV7-9	TRBJ2-1	few	TRBD2	18	CASSLSSGSSGSYNEQFF	TGTGCCAGCAGCCTTTCTAGCGGGTCTTCGGGGTCCTACAATGAGCAGTTCTTC
TRBV27	TRBJ2-2	NA	TRBD1	13	CATWDRSTGELFF	TGTGCCACTTGGGACAGAAGCACCGGGGAGCTGTTTTTT
TRBV6-1	TRBJ1-2	NA	TRBD1	13	CASSLTGARGYTF	TGTGCCAGCAGCCTGACAGGGGCCAGAGGCTACACCTTC
TRBV24-1	TRBJ1-2	NA	TRBD1	14	CATSDRDRDYGYTF	TGTGCCACCAGTGACCGGGACAGGGATTATGGCTACACCTTC
TRBV10-3	TRBJ1-5	many	TRBD1	17	CAISSGTGFYSNQPQHF	TGTGCCATCAGTTCCGGGACAGGGTTCTATAGCAATCAGCCCCAGCATTTT
TRBV6-2/TRBV6-3	TRBJ1-5	few	NA	16	CASSYSTRVSNQPQHF	TGTGCCAGCAGTTACTCGACCAGGGTAAGCAATCAGCCCCAGCATTTT
TRBV3-1	TRBJ2-7	many	TRBD1	14	CASSPGQGTYEQYF	TGTGCCAGCAGCCCGGGACAGGGCACCTACGAGCAGTACTTC
TRBV4-1	TRBJ2-7	NA	NA	15	CASSQDSGFSYEQYF	TGCGCCAGCAGCCAAGATAGCGGATTTAGCTACGAGCAGTACTTC
TRBV27	TRBJ2-2	NA	TRBD2	17	CASRLISGRAKAGELFF	TGTGCCAGCAGGCTCATTAGCGGGAGGGCCAAGGCCGGGGAGCTGTTTTTT
TRBV7-7	TRBJ2-1	many	NA	14	CASSLAPGINEQFF	TGTGCTAGCAGCTTAGCTCCAGGGATCAATGAGCAGTTCTTC
TRBV7-2	TRBJ2-3	many	NA	15	CASSLVGTGTDTQYF	TGTGCCAGCAGCTTAGTGGGGACTGGCACAGATACGCAGTATTTT
TRBV24-1	TRBJ2-3	many	NA	15	CATSDRTGGADTQYF	TGTGCCACCAGTGATAGGACCGGCGGGGCGGATACGCAGTATTTT
TRBV19	TRBJ1-2	few	TRBD1	16	CASSIDGQGSQDGYTF	TGTGCCAGTAGTATAGATGGACAGGGAAGTCAAGATGGCTACACCTTC
TRBV5-5	TRBJ2-7	few	NA	15	CASSHTGGTTYEQYF	TGTGCCAGCAGCCATACAGGTGGTACTACCTACGAGCAGTACTTC
TRBV4-3	TRBJ2-2	NA	TRBD2	19	CASSQGVSSGSWNTGELFF	TGCGCCAGCAGCCAAGGAGTGAGTAGCGGGAGTTGGAACACCGGGGAGCTGTTTTTT
TRBV28	TRBJ1-5	NA	TRBD1	16	CASKQGGVYSNQPQHF	TGTGCCAGCAAACAGGGGGGCGTCTATAGCAATCAGCCCCAGCATTTT
TRBV6-2/TRBV6-3	TRBJ2-5	few	NA	11	CTAGRQETQYF	TGTACGGCGGGAAGGCAAGAGACCCAGTACTTC
TRBV4-2	TRBJ1-1	NA	TRBD1	14	CASSQVDRKTEAFF	TGTGCCAGCAGCCAAGTGGACAGGAAGACTGAAGCTTTCTTT
TRBV6-1	TRBJ1-5	few	NA	13	CASRRQRNQPQHF	TGTGCCAGTCGCAGACAGAGAAATCAGCCCCAGCATTTT
TRBV28	TRBJ2-1	many	NA	17	CASSTAFRTDLYNEQFF	TGTGCCAGCAGCACCGCCTTCCGGACGGACCTTTACAATGAGCAGTTCTTC
TRBV20-1	TRBJ1-1	NA	NA	15	CSAMGGAGVDTEAFF	TGCAGTGCTATGGGGGGGGCAGGGGTGGATACTGAAGCTTTCTTT
TRBV5-1	TRBJ2-1	many	TRBD2	18	CASSLVSTSGREYNEQFF	TGCGCCAGCAGCTTGGTCTCGACTAGCGGGAGGGAATACAATGAGCAGTTCTTC
TRBV10-2	TRBJ1-5	many	NA	13	CASSRSSNQPQHF	TGCGCCAGCAGCCGAAGTAGCAATCAGCCCCAGCATTTT
TRBV4-3	TRBJ2-1	NA	TRBD2	16	CASSHHGLAGGSGPFF	TGCGCCAGCAGCCATCACGGACTAGCGGGAGGAAGTGGTCCGTTCTTC